This T cell receptor beta chain emerged from a study of beta chain features in type 1 diabetes. Blood was drawn once from each donor into heparinised tubes. The draws averaged about 120 mL. The whole isolated RNA underwent reverse transcription, so sequencing captured expressed TCRB transcripts. Assay: immunoSEQ multiplex PCR; the TCRdb copy retains only in-frame clones and omits some. The table has a few hundred thousand clones, over 8.5% seen once; the top ten hold about 0.64%. Germline values: CDR1 MNHNS, CDR2 SASEGT. The J segment lost 5 bases and the V segment lost 5 bases, leaving 8 bases of the junction unmatched. This CDR3 is 15 amino acids long. The study's findings and limits: Moderate yet significant TCRB CDR3 shortening was seen in Type 1 diabetes patients in all four CD4+ subsets. Among patients, naive, central memory and Treg TCRB repertoires appeared more similar than among healthy donors.

This clone came up a few times. The antigen is undetermined. Input material: central memory CD4+ T cells from blood. The TCR originated in a man aged 25-40 years with type 1 diabetes. This rearrangement joins TRBV6-1 to TRBJ2-5, with TRBD2 matching over 10 bases. This chain's CDR3 is CASSPAGGPGETQYF. The CDR3 DNA reads TGTGCCAGCAGTCCAGCGGGAGGGCCTGGGGAGACCCAGTACTTC.